What follows is one TCR beta chain and its context. Antigen: not known. Germline CDR1 and CDR2: MNHEY and SVGAGI. The length of the CDR3 is 15 residues. This entry comes from a study of T cells expressing NK-cell markers. Across the study: The authors derived TCR beta repertoires from sorted CD3+CD56+NKG2C+, CD3+CD56+NKG2C- and CD3+CD56-NKG2C+ T cells.

Points from the study as a whole: No clear determination of HCMV specificity was made for expanded NKG2C+ T cell clones.

Researchers built TCR beta cDNA using 5'RACE template switching with UMIs. TCRdb reprocessed the 5' RACE reads and reports one entry per CDR3 protein, with no DNA. This specimen shows some 450,000 distinct CDR3 sequences; the ten leading clones hold 7.3%. This clonotype was sampled from a woman between 18 and 70 years old in good health. The J gene is TRBJ2-1, the V gene TRBV6-5; TCRdb reports TRBD1, a call that lacks DNA to check it against. The sample taken for sequencing was blood T cells: a sorted CD56 or NKG2C T cell subset, CD4+ or CD8+ T cells, or bulk PBMC T cells (not recorded which). This CDR3 is CASSYEVGDNNEQFF.